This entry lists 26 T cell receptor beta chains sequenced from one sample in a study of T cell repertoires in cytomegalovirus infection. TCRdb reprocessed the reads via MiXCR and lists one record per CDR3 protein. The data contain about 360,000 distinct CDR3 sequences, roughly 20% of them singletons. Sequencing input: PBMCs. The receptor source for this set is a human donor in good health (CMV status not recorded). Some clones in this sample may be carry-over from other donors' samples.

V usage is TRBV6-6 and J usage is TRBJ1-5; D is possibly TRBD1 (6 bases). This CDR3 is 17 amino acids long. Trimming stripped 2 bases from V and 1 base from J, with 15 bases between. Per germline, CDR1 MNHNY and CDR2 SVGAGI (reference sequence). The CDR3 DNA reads TGTGCCAGCAGTTACCCGGTACAGGGATCAAGCAATCAGCCCCAGCATTTT. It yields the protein CASSYPVQGSSNQPQHF.

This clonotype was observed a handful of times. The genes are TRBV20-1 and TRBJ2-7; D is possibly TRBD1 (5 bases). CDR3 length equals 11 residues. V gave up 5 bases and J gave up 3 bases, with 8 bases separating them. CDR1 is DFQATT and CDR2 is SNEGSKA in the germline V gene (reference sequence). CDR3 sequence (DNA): TGCAGTGCTCAGGACATCTACGAGCAGTACTTC. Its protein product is CSAQDIYEQYF.

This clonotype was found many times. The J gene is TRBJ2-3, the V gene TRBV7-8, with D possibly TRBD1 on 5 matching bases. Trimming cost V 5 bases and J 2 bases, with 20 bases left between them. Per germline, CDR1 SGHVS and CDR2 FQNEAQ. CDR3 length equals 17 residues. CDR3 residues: CASSPKGATDFTDTQYF. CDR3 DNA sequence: TGTGCCAGCAGCCCCAAAGGGGCGACAGACTTCACAGATACGCAGTATTTT.

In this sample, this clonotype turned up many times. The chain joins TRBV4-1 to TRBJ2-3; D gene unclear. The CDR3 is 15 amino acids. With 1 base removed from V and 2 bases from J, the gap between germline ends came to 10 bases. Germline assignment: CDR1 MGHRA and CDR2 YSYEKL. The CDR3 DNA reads TGCGCCAGCAGCCAAGGGTGGGCAGACACAGATACGCAGTATTTT. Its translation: CASSQGWADTDTQYF.

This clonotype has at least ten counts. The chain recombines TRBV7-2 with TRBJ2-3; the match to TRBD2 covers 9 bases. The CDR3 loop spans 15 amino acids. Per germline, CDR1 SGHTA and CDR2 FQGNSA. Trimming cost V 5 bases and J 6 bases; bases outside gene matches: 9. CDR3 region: CASSRRLAVGDTQYF. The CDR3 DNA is TGTGCCAGCAGCCGAAGACTAGCGGTTGGGGATACGCAGTATTTT.

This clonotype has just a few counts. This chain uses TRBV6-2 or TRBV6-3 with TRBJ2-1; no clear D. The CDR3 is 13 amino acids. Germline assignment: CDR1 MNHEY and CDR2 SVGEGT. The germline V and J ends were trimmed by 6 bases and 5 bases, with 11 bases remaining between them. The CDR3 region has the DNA TGTGCCAGCAGGGAGTGGGATAACAATGAGCAGTTCTTC. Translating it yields CASREWDNNEQFF.

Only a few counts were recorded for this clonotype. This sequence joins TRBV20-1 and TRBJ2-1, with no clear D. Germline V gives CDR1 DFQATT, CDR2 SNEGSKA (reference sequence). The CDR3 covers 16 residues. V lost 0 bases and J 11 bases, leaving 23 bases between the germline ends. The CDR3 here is CSARDSRTQSVNKQFF. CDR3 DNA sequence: TGCAGTGCTAGAGACAGTCGGACGCAGTCGGTCAACAAGCAGTTCTTC.

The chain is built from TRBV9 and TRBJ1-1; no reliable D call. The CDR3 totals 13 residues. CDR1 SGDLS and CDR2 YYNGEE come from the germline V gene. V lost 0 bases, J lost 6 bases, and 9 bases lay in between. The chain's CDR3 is CASSVDFQSEAFF. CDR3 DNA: TGTGCCAGCAGCGTAGACTTCCAGTCTGAAGCTTTCTTT.

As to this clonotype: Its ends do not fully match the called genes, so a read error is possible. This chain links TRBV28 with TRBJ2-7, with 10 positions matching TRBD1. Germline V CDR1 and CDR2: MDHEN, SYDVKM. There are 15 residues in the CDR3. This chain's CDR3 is CASSLGTGENYEQHF. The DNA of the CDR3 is TGTGCCAGCAGTTTGGGGACAGGGGAAAACTACGAGCAGCACTTC.

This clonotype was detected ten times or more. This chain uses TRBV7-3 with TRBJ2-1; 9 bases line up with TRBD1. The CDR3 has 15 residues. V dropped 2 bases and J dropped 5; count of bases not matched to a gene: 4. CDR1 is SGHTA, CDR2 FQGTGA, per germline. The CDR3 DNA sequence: TGTGCCAGCAGCTTATCCGGGACAGGGAACAATGAGCAGTTCTTC. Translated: CASSLSGTGNNEQFF.

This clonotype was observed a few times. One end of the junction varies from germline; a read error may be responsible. The CDR3 DNA reads as TGTGCCAGCAGTTATTTGGCCTCTGGAAACATCATATATTTT. Translation: CASSYLASGNIIYF. The rearrangement links TRBV6-9 to TRBJ1-3; no definite D call. In germline, CDR1 is MNHGY, CDR2 SVAAGI. The CDR3 runs to 14 residues.

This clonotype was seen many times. Here the CDR3 reads CASSSSSGYTDTQYF. For the CDR3, the DNA is TGTGCCAGTAGTAGTTCCAGCGGCTACACAGATACGCAGTATTTT. The chain combines TRBV19 with TRBJ2-3; TRBD2 might be the D (5 bases). The germline V gene encodes CDR1 LNHDA and CDR2 SQIVND (reference sequence). The CDR3 spans 15 residues. V dropped 4 bases and J dropped 2 bases, with 13 bases sitting between them.

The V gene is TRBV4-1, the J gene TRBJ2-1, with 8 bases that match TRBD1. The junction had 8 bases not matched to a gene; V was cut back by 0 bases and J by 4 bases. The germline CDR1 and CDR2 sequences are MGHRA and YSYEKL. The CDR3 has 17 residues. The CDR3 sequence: CASSQEWDRKLYNEQFF. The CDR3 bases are TGCGCCAGCAGCCAAGAATGGGACAGGAAGCTTTACAATGAGCAGTTCTTC.

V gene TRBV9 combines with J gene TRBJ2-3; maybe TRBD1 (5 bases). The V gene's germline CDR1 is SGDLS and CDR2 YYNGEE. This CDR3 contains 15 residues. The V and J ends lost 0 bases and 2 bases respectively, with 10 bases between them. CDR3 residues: CASSVDGATTDTQYF. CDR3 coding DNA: TGTGCCAGCAGCGTAGATGGGGCTACCACAGATACGCAGTATTTT.

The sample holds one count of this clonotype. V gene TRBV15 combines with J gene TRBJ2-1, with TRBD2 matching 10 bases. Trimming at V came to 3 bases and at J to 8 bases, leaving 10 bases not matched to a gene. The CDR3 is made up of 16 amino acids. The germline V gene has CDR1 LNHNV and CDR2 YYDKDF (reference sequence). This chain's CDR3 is CATSRRLGLAGDEQFF. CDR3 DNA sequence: TGTGCCACCAGCAGGCGCCTAGGGCTAGCGGGAGATGAGCAGTTCTTC.

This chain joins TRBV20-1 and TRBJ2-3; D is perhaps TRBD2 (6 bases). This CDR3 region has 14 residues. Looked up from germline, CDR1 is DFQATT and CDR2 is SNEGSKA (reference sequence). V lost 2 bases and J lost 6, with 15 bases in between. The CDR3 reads CSARYRAEGDTQYF. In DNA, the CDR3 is TGCAGTGCTAGATACCGAGCGGAGGGGGATACGCAGTATTTT.

CDR3 protein: CASSQDGFGGTYNEQFF. CDR3 DNA sequence: TGTGCCAGCAGCCAAGATGGGTTCGGGGGGACCTACAATGAGCAGTTCTTC. V and J are TRBV4-2 and TRBJ2-1, with 7 bases that match TRBD2. V gave up 0 bases and J gave up 2 bases; unmatched junction bases: 7. CDR3 length equals 17 residues. CDR1 and CDR2 from the germline V gene are LGHNA and YNFKEQ.

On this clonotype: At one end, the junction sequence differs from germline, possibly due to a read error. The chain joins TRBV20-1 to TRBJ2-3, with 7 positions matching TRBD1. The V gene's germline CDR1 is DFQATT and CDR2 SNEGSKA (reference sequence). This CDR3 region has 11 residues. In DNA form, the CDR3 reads TGCAGTGCTAGGTCTCGGACAGGTCTGAATTTT. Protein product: CSARSRTGLNF.

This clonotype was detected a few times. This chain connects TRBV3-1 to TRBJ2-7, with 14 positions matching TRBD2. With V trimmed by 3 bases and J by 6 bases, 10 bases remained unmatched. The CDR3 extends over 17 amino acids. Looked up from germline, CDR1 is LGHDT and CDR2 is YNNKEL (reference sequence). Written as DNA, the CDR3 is TGTGCCAGCAGCCATACCGGGACTAGCGGGGGATATGGCGAGCAGTACTTC. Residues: CASSHTGTSGGYGEQYF.

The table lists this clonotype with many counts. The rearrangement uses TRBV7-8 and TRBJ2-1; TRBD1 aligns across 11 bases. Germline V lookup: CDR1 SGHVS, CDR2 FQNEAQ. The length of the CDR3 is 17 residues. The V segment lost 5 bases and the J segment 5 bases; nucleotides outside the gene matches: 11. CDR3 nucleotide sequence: TGTGCCAGCAGCCGACGTAGACCGGGACAGGGGGACAATGAGCAGTTCTTC. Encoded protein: CASSRRRPGQGDNEQFF. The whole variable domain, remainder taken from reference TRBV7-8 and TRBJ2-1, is GAGVSQSPRYKVAKRGQDVALRCDPISGHVSLFWYQQALGQGPEFLTYFQNEAQLDKSGLPSDRFFAERPEGSVSTLKIQRTQQEDSAVYLCASSRRRPGQGDNEQFFGPGTRLTVL.

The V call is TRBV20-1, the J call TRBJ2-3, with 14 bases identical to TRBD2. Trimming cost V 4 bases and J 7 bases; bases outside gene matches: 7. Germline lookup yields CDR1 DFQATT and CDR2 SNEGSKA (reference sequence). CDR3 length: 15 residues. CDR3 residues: CSATGLAGVPNTQYF. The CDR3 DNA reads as TGCAGTGCTACGGGACTAGCGGGAGTTCCAAATACGCAGTATTTT.

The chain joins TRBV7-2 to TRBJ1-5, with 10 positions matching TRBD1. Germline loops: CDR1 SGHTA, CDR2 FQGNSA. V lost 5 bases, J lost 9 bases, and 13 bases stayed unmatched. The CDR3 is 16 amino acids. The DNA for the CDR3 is TGTGCCAGCAGCCCCGGTGGGACAGGGGTAATCAGGCCCCAGCATTTT. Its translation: CASSPGGTGVIRPQHF.

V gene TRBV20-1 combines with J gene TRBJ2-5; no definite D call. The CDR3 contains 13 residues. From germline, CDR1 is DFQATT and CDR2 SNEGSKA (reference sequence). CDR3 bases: TGCAGCCTTTTCGACCCCCAACAAGAGACCCAGTACTTC. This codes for CSLFDPQQETQYF.

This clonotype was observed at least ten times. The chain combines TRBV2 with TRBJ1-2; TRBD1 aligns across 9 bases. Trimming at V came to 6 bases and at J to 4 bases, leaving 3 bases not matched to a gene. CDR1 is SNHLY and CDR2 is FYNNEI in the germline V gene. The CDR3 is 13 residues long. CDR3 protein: CASSEGQGYGYTF. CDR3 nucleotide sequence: TGTGCCAGCAGCGAGGGACAGGGCTATGGCTACACCTTC.

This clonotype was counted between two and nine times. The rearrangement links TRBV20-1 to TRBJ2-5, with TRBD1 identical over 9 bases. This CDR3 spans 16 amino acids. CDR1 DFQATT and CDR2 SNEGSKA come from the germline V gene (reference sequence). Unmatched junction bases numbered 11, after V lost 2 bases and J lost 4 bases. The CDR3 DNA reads TGCAGTGCTAGATCAGTGGGGACAGGGAGGGGAGAGACCCAGTACTTC. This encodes CSARSVGTGRGETQYF.

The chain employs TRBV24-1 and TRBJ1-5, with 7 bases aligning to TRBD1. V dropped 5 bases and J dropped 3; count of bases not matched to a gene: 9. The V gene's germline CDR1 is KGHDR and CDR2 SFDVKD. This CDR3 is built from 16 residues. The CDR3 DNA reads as TGTGCCACCAGTGTCTGGACAGGCGATCACAATCAGCCCCAGCATTTT. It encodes CATSVWTGDHNQPQHF.